Listed here are 14 T cell receptor beta chains from one sample, sequenced in a study of a mutant IDH1 vaccine in newly diagnosed glioma. The antigens for these receptors are not known. Time point described: week 5, during vaccination. The study gave 300 ug of mutant IDH1 20-mer peptide per vaccine dose, with topical imiquimod. The repertoire was sequenced with immunoSEQ multiplex PCR; TCRdb's copy has only in-frame clones and lacks some. Among about 59,000 clones listed, 90% were seen once. The source was PBMCs, collected from a glioma patient whose treatment included an IDH1 peptide vaccine. These receptors originate from a middle-aged woman with glioma.

This clone was counted a few times. Other DNA variants within this sample encode the same CDR3. V is TRBV20-1 and J is TRBJ1-1; D remains ambiguous. Germline CDR1 DFQATT, CDR2 SNEGSKA (reference sequence). The CDR3 is 11 residues long. V was cut by 3 bases and J by 2 bases, with 4 bases left in between. CDR3 in amino acids: CSARENTEAFF. The CDR3 DNA reads as TGCAGTGCTAGGGAAAACACTGAAGCTTTCTTT.

This chain links TRBV7-2 with TRBJ1-2, with a weak D call TRBD1 (6 bases). Germline lookup yields CDR1 SGHTA and CDR2 FQGNSA. V shed 5 bases and J shed 4 bases, with 14 bases lying between them. The CDR3 has 14 amino acids. The CDR3 spells CASSTPGATYGYTF. CDR3 DNA: TGTGCCAGCAGCACACCGGGGGCTACCTATGGCTACACCTTC.

The chain uses TRBV7-8 and TRBJ2-3; D call uncertain. This CDR3 has 15 residues. V lost 1 base, J lost 1 base, and 9 bases lay in between. Per the germline V gene, CDR1 is SGHVS and CDR2 is FQNEAQ. The CDR3: CASSLGSGRTDTQYF. The CDR3 region has the DNA TGTGCCAGCAGCTTAGGTTCCGGACGCACAGATACGCAGTATTTT.

The chain has TRBV2 and TRBJ2-7; D is unclear. The V gene's germline CDR1 is SNHLY and CDR2 FYNNEI. CDR3 length: 12 amino acids. Deletions cut 6 bases from V and 0 bases from J, with 6 bases between. The CDR3 spells CASRPSSYEQYF. CDR3 DNA sequence: TGTGCCAGCAGGCCCAGCTCCTACGAGCAGTACTTC.

The chain combines TRBV7-2 with TRBJ1-1; unclear D gene. This CDR3 region has 15 residues. The ends were cut back, 2 bases at V and 3 bases at J, with 13 bases in the middle. Per germline, CDR1 SGHTA and CDR2 FQGNSA. CDR3 sequence reads: CASSLRWAPDTEAFF. DNA of the CDR3: TGTGCCAGCAGCTTAAGGTGGGCCCCGGACACTGAAGCTTTCTTT.

The chain links TRBV29-1 to TRBJ2-1; 10 bases are shared with TRBD2. This CDR3 has 16 residues. J gave up 6 bases and V 1 base, and 9 bases lay outside the gene matches. In germline, CDR1 is SQVTM, CDR2 ANQGSEA. DNA of the CDR3: TGCAGCGTTGAAGGGGTAGCGGGAGGATGGAGCAATGAGCAGTTCTTC. Its protein is CSVEGVAGGWSNEQFF.

Here the CDR3 reads CAISAEADNTGELFF. The CDR3 region has the DNA TGTGCCATCAGTGCGGAAGCGGATAACACCGGGGAGCTGTTTTTT. V and J are TRBV10-3 and TRBJ2-2; D perhaps matches TRBD2 (5 bases). Trimming left V 4 bases short and J 2 bases short, with 11 bases between. The V gene's germline CDR1 is ENHRY and CDR2 SYGVKD. This CDR3 comprises 15 residues.

The chain uses TRBV14 and TRBJ2-3; 8 bases map to TRBD2. Trimming at V came to 4 bases and at J to 7 bases, leaving 10 bases not matched to a gene. The germline CDR1 and CDR2 sequences are SGHDN and FVKESK. The CDR3 contains 15 residues. CDR3 coding DNA: TGTGCCAGCAGCCCGACTGGCGGGGGGCAGAATACGCAGTATTTT. It translates to CASSPTGGGQNTQYF.

This clone has a handful of counts. The chain carries TRBV19 and TRBJ2-1; D tentatively fits TRBD1 or TRBD2 (6 bases each). Between the trimmed V and J ends, which lost 7 bases and 4 bases, there was a span of 14 bases. The CDR3 sequence is 14 residues long. CDR1 and CDR2 (germline): LNHDA, SQIVND (reference sequence). The CDR3 DNA is TGTGCCAGTACAGAGGGGGGAAAGTACAATGAGCAGTTCTTC. Translating gives CASTEGGKYNEQFF.

The chain couples TRBV6-5 to TRBJ1-5; no reliable D call. V was trimmed by 4 bases and J by 4 bases, leaving 8 bases between them. CDR3 length: 13 amino acids. Germline-derived CDR1 and CDR2 are MNHEY and SVGAGI. CDR3 residues: CASSSARNQPQHF. The CDR3 DNA sequence: TGTGCCAGCAGTTCGGCGAGGAATCAGCCCCAGCATTTT.

The CDR3 spells CASSPNGKATNTEAFF. DNA of the CDR3: TGCGCCAGCAGCCCCAACGGGAAGGCAACTAACACTGAAGCTTTCTTT. The chain uses TRBV4-3 and TRBJ1-1; D uncertain. Between the trimmed V and J ends, which lost 4 bases and 2 bases, there was a span of 17 bases. There are 16 residues in the CDR3. CDR1 is LGHNA, CDR2 YSLEER, per germline.

This clone appeared a single time. This chain connects TRBV5-5 to TRBJ2-1, with a weak D call TRBD2 (7 bases). The V gene lost 4 bases and the J gene lost 4 bases, with 18 bases spanning the gap. Germline-derived CDR1 and CDR2 are SGHKS and YYEKEE (reference sequence). The CDR3 loop spans 16 amino acids. The CDR3 sequence is CASSPLGGGLYNEQFF. CDR3 DNA: TGTGCCAGCAGCCCCTTGGGGGGGGGCCTGTACAATGAGCAGTTCTTC. Full variable domain (missing parts from reference TRBV5-5 and TRBJ2-1): DAGVTQSPTHLIKTRGQQVTLRCSPISGHKSVSWYQQVLGQGPQFIFQYYEKEERGRGNFPDRFSARQFPNYSSELNVNALLLGDSALYLCASSPLGGGLYNEQFFGPGTRLTVL.

J is TRBJ1-5 and V is TRBV5-1; D is uncertain. Germline CDR1 reads SGHRS; CDR2 reads YFSETQ. The CDR3 covers 14 residues. V lost 0 bases and J lost 2, with 6 bases in between. CDR3 sequence: CASSLAGGNQPQHF. Written as DNA, the CDR3 is TGCGCCAGCAGCTTGGCGGGTGGCAATCAGCCCCAGCATTTT.

DNA for the CDR3: TGCGCCAGCAGCCTCCGGGACACAACTTACAATGAGCAGTTCTTC. Translating it yields CASSLRDTTYNEQFF. The chain couples TRBV4-1 to TRBJ2-1; D possibly corresponds to TRBD1 (6 bases). Germline assignment: CDR1 MGHRA and CDR2 YSYEKL. V lost 4 bases to trimming and J lost 4 bases, with 14 bases between them. This CDR3 contains 15 residues.